The clone carrying this TCR beta chain appeared a few times. The sample comes from a study of T-cell memory formation after mild COVID-19. TCRdb redid the calling of the 5' RACE reads with MiXCR, one entry per CDR3 protein. The table lists approximately 350,000 distinct CDR3 sequences, over 13% of them singletons. Germline values: CDR1 MNHEY, CDR2 SVGAGI. CDR3 length: 16 amino acids. V lost 5 bases, J lost 8 bases, and 10 bases stayed unmatched. This clonotype was obtained from a man younger than 30 who had mild COVID-19 (a few samples of this study predate the infection). Cell type and time point are not known. The chain couples TRBV6-5 to TRBJ2-1; TRBD1 matches 12 bases. Input material: PBMCs or a T cell subset sorted from them (not recorded which). The CDR3 is CASSTRRDRGLYEQFF. DNA for the CDR3: TGTGCCAGCAGTACCCGGCGGGACAGGGGGCTATATGAGCAGTTCTTC.